Listed below are T cell receptor beta chains from one sample, sequenced in a study of cytomegalovirus exposure and HLA in healthy donors. The method was immunoSEQ multiplex PCR; TCRdb's version includes in-frame clones alone and lacks a portion of them. The repertoire consists of 120,000 or so clones, with approximately 89% occurring once and the leading ten covering around 1.1%. Specimen: PBMCs. Receptor source: a woman in her late teens or twenties in good health and CMV-seronegative. Both conserved end residues are part of each CDR3.

TRBJ1-2 TRBV30 12 CACQQGGFGYTF
TRBJ1-6 TRBV5-1 15 CASSRMGQENSPLHF
TRBJ1-2 TRBV30 13 CAWGLGHYYGYTF
TRBJ1-3 TRBV18 15 CASSPVPGPGNTIYF
TRBJ2-1 TRBV7-8 16 CASSRSSSGTYDEQFF
TRBJ1-2 TRBV2 15 CASSQQATPNYGYTF
TRBJ1-2 TRBV6-1 14 CASRPGDGPYGYTF
TRBJ2-5 TRBV2 13 CAGDTSGQETQYF
TRBJ2-5 TRBV4-1 14 CASSRLEREETQYF
TRBJ2-6 TRBV9 18 CASSVASGGAAGANVLTF
TRBJ2-5 TRBV15 16 CATSRRTSGTQETQYF
TRBJ1-1 TRBV27 16 CASSFKREGGFTEAFF
TRBJ1-1 TRBV28 16 CASTGEMGVVNTEAFF
TRBJ2-7 TRBV18 15 CASSPPGAYSYEQYF
TRBJ2-2 TRBV7-9 16 CASSLVWGRDTGELFF
TRBJ1-2 TRBV27 15 CASSLTGERGYGYTF
TRBJ2-2 TRBV4-3 17 CASSQDFPGGTTGELFF
TRBJ2-1 TRBV9 12 CASSANQDEQFF
TRBJ2-1 TRBV5-3 15 CARSVSGSSYNEQFF
TRBJ1-1 TRBV29-1 13 CSARDRQNTEAFF
TRBJ2-3 TRBV30 12 CAWRGWSDTQYF
TRBJ2-2 TRBV7-2 12 CASRSRGGELFF
TRBJ1-1 TRBV7-8 12 CASSYRNTEAFF
TRBJ2-7 TRBV6-5 16 CASSYSFSATTYEQYF
TRBJ2-3 TRBV2 14 CALRDREGTDTQYF
TRBJ1-5 TRBV7-8 13 CASSSGTPQPQHF
TRBJ1-1 TRBV5-6 13 CASSLSGDTEAFF
TRBJ2-7 TRBV6-6 13 CASSPLGGNEQYF
TRBJ1-2 TRBV4-1 16 CASSQEETGGLDGYTF
TRBJ2-5 TRBV28 15 CASSPRDRAVETQYF
TRBJ1-5 TRBV7-8 14 CASSSTGKDQPQHF
TRBJ2-2 TRBV9 14 CASSVLAIGGELFF
TRBJ2-3 TRBV6-1 14 CASLEGTREDTQYF